The rows below give T cell receptor beta chains drawn from one sample of a study of blood T cell repertoires in COVID-19. Libraries were prepared by immunoSEQ multiplex PCR; TCRdb keeps only in-frame clonotypes and omits some of them. The sample lists nearly 250,000 clones, around 89% occurring once. The sample was PBMCs or T cells enriched from blood (not recorded which). The receptors here all came from a middle-aged man who had been exposed to COVID-19. Each CDR3 is given with its conserved first and last residue. The D gene is left open where the match is weak. Clone size appears in some rows only: once, few, many, or a class for an expanded clone.

>TRBV5-1|TRBJ1-6|once|TRBD1
CASSGQGQGYSPLHF
TGCGCCAGCAGCGGCCAGGGACAGGGTTATTCACCCCTCCACTTT
>TRBV10-3|TRBJ2-5|.|TRBD1
CATRNPGTGQETQYF
TGTGCCACCAGAAATCCCGGGACAGGGCAAGAGACCCAGTACTTC
>TRBV14|TRBJ2-2|.|TRBD2
CASSQVLAGGNTGELFF
TGTGCCAGCAGCCAAGTCCTAGCGGGGGGGAACACCGGGGAGCTGTTTTTT
>TRBV3-1/TRBV3-2|TRBJ1-2|.|TRBD1
CASSQDPLRQGFYGYTF
TGTGCCAGCAGCCAAGATCCCCTCCGACAGGGGTTCTATGGCTACACCTTC
>TRBV7-2|TRBJ1-2|.|.
CASSFSRESNYGYTF
TGTGCCAGCAGCTTTAGTCGGGAATCCAATTATGGCTACACCTTC
>TRBV3-1/TRBV3-2|TRBJ2-2|.|.
CASSASLAGELFF
TGTGCCAGCAGCGCTAGTCTGGCCGGGGAGCTGTTTTTT
>TRBV18|TRBJ2-2|.|.
CASSPLSLTGNTGELFF
TGTGCCAGCTCACCATTGTCTTTGACAGGGAACACCGGGGAGCTGTTTTTT
>TRBV3-1/TRBV3-2|TRBJ1-2|.|TRBD1
CASSHPTGVGGYTF
TGTGCCAGCAGCCACCCGACAGGGGTGGGAGGCTACACCTTC
>TRBV6-4|TRBJ1-1|.|TRBD1
CASRMDRDGTEAFF
TGTGCCAGCAGAATGGACAGGGACGGCACTGAAGCTTTCTTT
>TRBV10-3|TRBJ2-1|.|TRBD1
CAISGQGKGSNEQFF
TGTGCCATCAGTGGACAGGGGAAGGGTAGCAATGAGCAGTTCTTC
>TRBV28|TRBJ1-5|.|.
CASAIHRNQPQHF
TGTGCCAGCGCGATTCACCGAAATCAGCCCCAGCATTTT
>TRBV30|TRBJ1-5|.|.
CAWSVLEGNQPQHF
TGTGCCTGGAGTGTACTAGAGGGAAATCAGCCCCAGCATTTT
>TRBV19|TRBJ2-3|.|.
CAIGTDTQYF
TGTGCCATCGGGACAGATACGCAGTATTTT
>TRBV24-1|TRBJ2-3|.|.
CATSDTRENTDTQYF
TGTGCCACCAGTGATACGAGGGAAAACACAGATACGCAGTATTTT
>TRBV7-9|TRBJ2-3|.|TRBD1
CASSLKSGTGRDTQYF
TGTGCCAGCAGCTTAAAGTCGGGGACAGGGAGAGATACGCAGTATTTT
>TRBV7-2|TRBJ2-7|.|.
CASSPTGGLSYEQYF
TGTGCCAGCAGCCCAACGGGGGGCTTATCCTACGAGCAGTACTTC
>TRBV9|TRBJ1-3|.|.
CASSPGGAGTGNTIYF
TGTGCCAGCAGCCCGGGGGGGGCTGGAACTGGAAACACCATATATTTT
>TRBV27|TRBJ2-6|.|.
CASSLPPNRASGANVLTF
TGTGCCAGCAGTCTGCCCCCCAACAGGGCCTCTGGGGCCAACGTCCTGACTTTC
>TRBV19|TRBJ1-3|.|.
CASSINQGNTIYF
TGTGCCAGTAGTATCAACCAGGGAAACACCATATATTTT
>TRBV4-1|TRBJ2-2|.|TRBD1
CASSLGQGSGELFF
TGCGCCAGCAGCCTGGGACAGGGAAGCGGGGAGCTGTTTTTT
>TRBV4-1|TRBJ1-2|.|.
CASSQLRQANYGYTF
TGCGCCAGCAGCCAGCTCAGACAAGCTAACTATGGCTACACCTTC
>TRBV29-1|TRBJ1-5|.|TRBD1
CSAGQDHQPQHF
TGCAGCGCTGGACAGGATCATCAGCCCCAGCATTTT
>TRBV28|TRBJ2-2|.|.
CASTVLRAVAGELFF
TGTGCCAGCACCGTACTCAGGGCAGTCGCCGGGGAGCTGTTTTTT
>TRBV24-1|TRBJ2-5|.|TRBD1
CATSDPGTEKETQYF
TGTGCCACCAGTGATCCCGGGACAGAGAAGGAGACCCAGTACTTC
>TRBV7-9|TRBJ1-1|.|.
CASSLGGPRTEAFF
TGTGCCAGCAGCTTAGGGGGGCCGAGAACTGAAGCTTTCTTT